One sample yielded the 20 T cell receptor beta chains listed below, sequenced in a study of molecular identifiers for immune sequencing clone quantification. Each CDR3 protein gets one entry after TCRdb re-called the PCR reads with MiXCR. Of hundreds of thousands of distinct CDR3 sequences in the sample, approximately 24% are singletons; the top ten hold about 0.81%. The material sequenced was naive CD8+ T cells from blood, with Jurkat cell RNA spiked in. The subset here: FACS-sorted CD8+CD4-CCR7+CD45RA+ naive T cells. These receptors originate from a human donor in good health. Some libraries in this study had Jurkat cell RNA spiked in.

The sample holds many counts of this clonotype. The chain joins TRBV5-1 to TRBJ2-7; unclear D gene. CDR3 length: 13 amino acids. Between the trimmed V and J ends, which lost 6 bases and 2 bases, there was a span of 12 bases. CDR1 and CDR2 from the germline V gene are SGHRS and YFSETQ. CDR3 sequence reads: CASTLDGPYEQYF. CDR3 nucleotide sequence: TGCGCCAGCACCCTGGACGGGCCCTACGAGCAGTACTTC.

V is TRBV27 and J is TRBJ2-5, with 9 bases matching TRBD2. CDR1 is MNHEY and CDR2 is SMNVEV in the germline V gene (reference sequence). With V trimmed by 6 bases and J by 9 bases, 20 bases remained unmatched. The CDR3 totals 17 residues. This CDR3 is CASSPGPGLAEGAAQYF. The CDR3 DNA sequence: TGTGCCAGCAGCCCCGGACCGGGACTAGCTGAGGGGGCGGCCCAGTACTTC.

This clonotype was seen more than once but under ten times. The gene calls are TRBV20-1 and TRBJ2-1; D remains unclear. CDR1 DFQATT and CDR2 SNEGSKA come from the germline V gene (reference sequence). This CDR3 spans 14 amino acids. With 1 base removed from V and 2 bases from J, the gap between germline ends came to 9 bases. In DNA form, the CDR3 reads TGCAGTGCTAGAGGACCCGGGCCCTACAATGAGCAGTTCTTC. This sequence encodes CSARGPGPYNEQFF.

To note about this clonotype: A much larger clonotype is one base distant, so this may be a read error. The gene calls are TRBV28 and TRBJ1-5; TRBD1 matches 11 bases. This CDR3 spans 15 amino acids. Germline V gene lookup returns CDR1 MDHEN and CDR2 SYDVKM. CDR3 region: CASGFGTGGYQPQHF. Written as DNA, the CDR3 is TGTGCCAGCGGTTTTGGGACAGGGGGTTATCAGCCCCAGCATTTT.

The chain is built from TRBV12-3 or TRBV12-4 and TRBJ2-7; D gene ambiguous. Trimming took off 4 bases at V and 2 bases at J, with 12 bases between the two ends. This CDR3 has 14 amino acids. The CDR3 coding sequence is TGTGCCAGCAGTTGGCGTACGGCCCCCTACGAGCAGTACTTC. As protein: CASSWRTAPYEQYF.

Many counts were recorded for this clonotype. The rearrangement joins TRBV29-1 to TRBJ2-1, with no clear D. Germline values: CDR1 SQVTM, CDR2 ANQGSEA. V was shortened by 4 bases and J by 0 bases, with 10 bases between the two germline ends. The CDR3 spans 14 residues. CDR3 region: CSVVIASSYNEQFF. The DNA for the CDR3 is TGCAGCGTTGTAATTGCCAGCTCCTACAATGAGCAGTTCTTC.

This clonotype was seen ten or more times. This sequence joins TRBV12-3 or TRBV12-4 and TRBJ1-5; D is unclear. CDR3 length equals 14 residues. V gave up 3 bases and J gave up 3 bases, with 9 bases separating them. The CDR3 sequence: CASSFGAVNQPQHF. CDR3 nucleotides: TGTGCCAGCAGTTTTGGAGCGGTCAATCAGCCCCAGCATTTT.

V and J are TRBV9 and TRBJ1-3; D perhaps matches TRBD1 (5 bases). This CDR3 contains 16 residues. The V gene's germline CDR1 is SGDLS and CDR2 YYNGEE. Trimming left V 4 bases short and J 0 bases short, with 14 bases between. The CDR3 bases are TGTGCCAGCAGCAGAACCAGGGAGAGCTCTGGAAACACCATATATTTT. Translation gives CASSRTRESSGNTIYF.

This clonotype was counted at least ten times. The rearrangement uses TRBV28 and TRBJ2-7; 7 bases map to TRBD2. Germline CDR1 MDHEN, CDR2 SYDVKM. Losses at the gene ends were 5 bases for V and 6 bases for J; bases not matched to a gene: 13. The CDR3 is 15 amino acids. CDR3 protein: CASSLGGTTPLEQYF. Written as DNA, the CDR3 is TGTGCCAGCAGTCTGGGCGGGACTACTCCGCTCGAGCAGTACTTC. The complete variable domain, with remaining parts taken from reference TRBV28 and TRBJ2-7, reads DVKVTQSSRYLVKRTGEKVFLECVQDMDHENMFWYRQDPGLGLRLIYFSYDVKMKEKGDIPEGYSVSREKKERFSLILESASTNQTSMYLCASSLGGTTPLEQYFGPGTRLTVT.

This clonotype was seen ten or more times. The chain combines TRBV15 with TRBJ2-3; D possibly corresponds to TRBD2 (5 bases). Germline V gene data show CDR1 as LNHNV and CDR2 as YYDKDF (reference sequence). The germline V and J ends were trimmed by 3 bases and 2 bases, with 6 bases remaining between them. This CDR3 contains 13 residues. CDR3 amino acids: CATSSGITDTQYF. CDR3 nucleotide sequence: TGTGCCACCAGCAGCGGGATCACAGATACGCAGTATTTT.

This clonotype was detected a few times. CDR3 bases: TGTGCCAGCTCAGCCGACAGGGACGCAATTTCGAACACTGAAGCTTTCTTT. This encodes CASSADRDAISNTEAFF. This chain joins TRBV18 and TRBJ1-1, with 7 bases that match TRBD1. The CDR3 is made up of 17 amino acids. J lost 1 base, V lost 5 bases, and 13 bases had no gene match. The germline gives CDR1 KGHSH, CDR2 LQKENI.

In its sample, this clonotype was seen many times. The CDR3 sequence is CASSYSAGVADTQYF. CDR3 DNA sequence: TGTGCCAGCAGTTACTCAGCGGGAGTGGCAGATACGCAGTATTTT. V and J are TRBV6-6 and TRBJ2-3; 8 bases fit TRBD2. CDR1 is MNHNY, CDR2 SVGAGI, per germline (reference sequence). J lost 4 bases, V lost 0 bases, and 3 bases had no gene match. The CDR3 extends over 15 amino acids.

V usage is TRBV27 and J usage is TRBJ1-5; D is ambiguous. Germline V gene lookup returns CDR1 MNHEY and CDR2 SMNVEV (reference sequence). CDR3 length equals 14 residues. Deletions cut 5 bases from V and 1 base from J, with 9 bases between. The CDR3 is CASSLHSSNQPQHF. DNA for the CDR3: TGTGCCAGCAGTCTTCATTCCAGCAATCAGCCCCAGCATTTT.

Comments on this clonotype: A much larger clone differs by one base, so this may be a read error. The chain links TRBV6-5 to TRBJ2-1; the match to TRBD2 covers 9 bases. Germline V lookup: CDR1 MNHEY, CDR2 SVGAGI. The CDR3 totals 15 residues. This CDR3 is CAGSSGTSWVDEQFF. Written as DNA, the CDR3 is TGTGCCGGCAGTTCTGGGACTAGCTGGGTCGATGAGCAGTTCTTC.

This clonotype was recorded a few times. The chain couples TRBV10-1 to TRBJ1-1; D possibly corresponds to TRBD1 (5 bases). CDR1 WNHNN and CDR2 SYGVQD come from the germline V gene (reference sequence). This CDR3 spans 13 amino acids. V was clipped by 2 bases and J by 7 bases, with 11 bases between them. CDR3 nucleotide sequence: TGCGCCAGCAGTGAGAGGGGTTGGAATGAAGCTTTCTTT. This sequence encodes CASSERGWNEAFF.

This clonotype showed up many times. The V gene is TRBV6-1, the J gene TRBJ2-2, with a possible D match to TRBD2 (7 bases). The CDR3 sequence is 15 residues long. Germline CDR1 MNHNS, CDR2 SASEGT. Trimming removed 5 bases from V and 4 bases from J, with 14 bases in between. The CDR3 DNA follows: TGTGCCAGCAGTCCGCACAGGGAGGGCACCGGGGAGCTGTTTTTT. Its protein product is CASSPHREGTGELFF.

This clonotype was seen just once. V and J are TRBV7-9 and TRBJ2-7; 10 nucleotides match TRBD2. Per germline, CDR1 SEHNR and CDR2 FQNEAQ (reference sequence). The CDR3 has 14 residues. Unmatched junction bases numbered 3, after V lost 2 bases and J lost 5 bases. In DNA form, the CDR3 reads TGTGCCAGCAGCTTAAGTGGGACTAGCGACGAGCAGTACTTC. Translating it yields CASSLSGTSDEQYF.

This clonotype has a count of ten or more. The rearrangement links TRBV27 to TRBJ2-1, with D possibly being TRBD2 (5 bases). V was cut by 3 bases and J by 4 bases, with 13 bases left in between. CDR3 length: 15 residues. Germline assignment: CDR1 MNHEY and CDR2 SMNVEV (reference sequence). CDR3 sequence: CASSFWGRTYNEQFF. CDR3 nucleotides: TGTGCCAGCAGTTTCTGGGGAAGGACTTACAATGAGCAGTTCTTC.

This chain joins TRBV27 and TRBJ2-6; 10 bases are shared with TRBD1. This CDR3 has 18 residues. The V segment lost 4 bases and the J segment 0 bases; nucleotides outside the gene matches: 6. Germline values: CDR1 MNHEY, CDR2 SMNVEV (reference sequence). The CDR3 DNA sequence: TGTGCCAGCAGTTCACCGGGACAGGGGAGCTCTGGGGCCAACGTCCTGACTTTC. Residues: CASSSPGQGSSGANVLTF.

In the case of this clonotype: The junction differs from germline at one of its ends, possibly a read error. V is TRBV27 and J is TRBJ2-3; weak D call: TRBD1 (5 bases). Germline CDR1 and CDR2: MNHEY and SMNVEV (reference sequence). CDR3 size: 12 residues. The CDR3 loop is CASSLIGDTRYF. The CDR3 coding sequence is TGTGCCAGCAGTTTAATAGGGGATACGCGGTATTTT.